The 15 T cell receptor beta chains below were found in one sample sequenced in a study of T cells in women clearing cervical HPV infection. Method: immunoSEQ multiplex PCR; TCRdb's copy keeps in-frame clones and lacks some. This table lists approximately 44,000 clones. The sample consisted of blood buffy coat. These receptors all stem from a woman between 18 and 70 years old with a cervical HPV16 infection that either progressed to CIN3+ or cleared (not recorded which).

About this clone: Read sequence stops 3 residues before the CDR3 end, and the germline J gene provides the missing end. The V call is TRBV6-2 or TRBV6-3, the J call TRBJ2-1, with TRBD1 matching over 10 bases. The CDR3 consists of 17 residues. Germline V lookup: CDR1 MNHEY, CDR2 SVGEGT. With 9 bases clipped from V and 2 bases from J, the junction kept 13 bases outside the gene matches. The sequenced part of the CDR3 DNA is TGTGCCAGTCTTGGCCTGACCGGGACAGGGGCCTACAATGAG. Protein product: CASLGLTGTGAYNE. The full CDR3 sequence reads CASLGLTGTGAYNEQFF.

About this clone itself: Sequencing ends 3 residues short of the CDR3 end; the germline J gene provides the rest. This chain uses TRBV5-4 with TRBJ1-2, with D possibly matching TRBD1 (5 bases). Germline V CDR1 and CDR2: SGHNT, YYREEE (reference sequence). The CDR3 is made up of 14 amino acids. The ends were cut back, 0 bases at V and 3 bases at J, with 9 bases in the middle. The DNA read from the CDR3 is TGTGCCAGCAGCTTGGGGGGGACTGACTATGGC. Amino acid sequence: CASSLGGTDYG. The full CDR3 reads CASSLGGTDYGYTF.

To note about this clone: The read halts 3 residues ahead of the CDR3 end, with the missing end drawn from the germline J gene. This chain joins TRBV7-8 and TRBJ1-1; D gene uncertain. Trimming cost V 8 bases and J 0 bases, with 13 bases left between them. Germline assignment: CDR1 SGHVS and CDR2 FQNEAQ. The length of the CDR3 is 14 residues. The CDR3 is CASQIDIMNTEAFF. The DNA read from the CDR3 is TGTGCCAGCCAAATCGACATAATGAACACTGAA.

As for this clone: The read terminates 3 residues before the CDR3 end, so the remaining end is supplied by the germline J gene. The chain carries TRBV5-1 and TRBJ2-5; 7 nucleotides align to TRBD1. The length of the CDR3 is 19 residues. The V gene's germline CDR1 is SGHRS and CDR2 YFSETQ. V shed 0 bases, J shed 5 bases, and the junction held 19 bases outside the gene matches. The covered CDR3 bases are TGCGCCAGCAGCTTGGAGTCCCACAGGGGTTCTTCAGGTATGGAGACC. It codes for CASSLESHRGSSGMET. The entire CDR3 protein is CASSLESHRGSSGMETQYF.

By frequency, this clone is medium-sized. The read ends 3 residues before the CDR3 terminus; that terminus is restored from the germline J gene. This chain connects TRBV5-5 to TRBJ2-4, with a tentative D call TRBD1 (5 bases). The germline CDR1 and CDR2 sequences are SGHKS and YYEKEE (reference sequence). CDR3 length equals 12 residues. V was pared by 3 bases and J by 8 bases, with 9 bases between. CDR3 DNA, as far as it was read: TGTGCCAGCAGCTGGGGCAGCCACATT. Protein product: CASSWGSHI. The whole CDR3 protein reads CASSWGSHIQYF.

Comments on this clone: The CDR3 is cut off 3 residues early in the read; its end comes from the germline J gene. This chain links TRBV20-1 with TRBJ2-3, with TRBD2 identical over 9 bases. The CDR3 contains 15 residues. Germline V gives CDR1 DFQATT, CDR2 SNEGSKA (reference sequence). Trimming at V came to 6 bases and at J to 1 base, leaving 8 bases not matched to a gene. The CDR3 DNA, read in part, is TGCAGTGCGTTAGCGGGAGAACAAGGCACAGATACG. The encoded protein is CSALAGEQGTDT. Given in full, the CDR3 is CSALAGEQGTDTQYF.

Regarding this clone: The DNA ends 3 residues before the CDR3 does, and the rest of the CDR3 is filled in from the germline J gene. The gene calls are TRBV20-1 and TRBJ2-4; 11 bases are a match to TRBD2. CDR1 is DFQATT and CDR2 is SNEGSKA in the germline V gene (reference sequence). J was trimmed by 6 bases and V by 6 bases; bases with no gene match: 10. This CDR3 has 15 amino acids. The CDR3 bases that were read are TGCAGTGCCAGACTAGCGGGATCGGCTGGAAACATT. It is translated as CSARLAGSAGNI. The whole CDR3 protein reads CSARLAGSAGNIQYF.

A note on this clone: Read sequence stops 3 residues before the CDR3 end, and the germline J gene provides the missing end. This chain links TRBV19 with TRBJ1-1; D gene unclear. Germline V gene lookup returns CDR1 LNHDA and CDR2 SQIVND (reference sequence). This CDR3 has 14 residues. Trimming pared 3 bases from V and 4 bases from J, leaving 12 bases between. The CDR3 sequence is CASSIEGLGTEAFF. Partial CDR3 DNA: TGTGCCAGTAGTATCGAGGGTTTGGGCACTGAA.

Details on this clone: A read error may account for a junction end that differs from germline. Other DNA sequences in this sample translate to the same CDR3. The CDR3 bases that were read are TGTGCCAGCAGCTCGGGTGGTTCGTCTGGAAACACA. This sequence encodes CASSSGGSSGNT. The full CDR3 sequence reads CASSSGGSSGNTIYF. V is TRBV7-3 and J is TRBJ1-3; D gene uncertain. The read falls 3 residues short of the CDR3 end, and the missing part is taken from the germline J gene. This CDR3 has 15 residues. Germline CDR1 is SGHTA and CDR2 is FQGTGA.

In regard to this clone: The sequenced fragment ends 3 residues before the CDR3 boundary, so the rest is inferred from the germline J gene. The chain links TRBV2 to TRBJ1-6; D remains ambiguous. The CDR3 extends over 15 amino acids. Trimming pared 3 bases from V and 0 bases from J, leaving 6 bases between. Germline CDR1 and CDR2: SNHLY and FYNNEI. This chain's CDR3 is CASSDQSSYNSPLHF. CDR3 bases read: TGTGCCAGCAGTGACCAGAGCTCCTATAATTCACCC.

For this clone: Sequencing ends 3 residues short of the CDR3 end; the germline J gene provides the rest. The chain links TRBV7-3 to TRBJ2-1, with D possibly matching TRBD1 (6 bases). Germline loops: CDR1 SGHTA, CDR2 FQGTGA. With 1 base removed from V and 5 bases from J, the gap between germline ends came to 12 bases. This CDR3 comprises 15 residues. The chain's CDR3 is CASSLIPGVNNEQFF. The DNA read from the CDR3 is TGTGCCAGCAGCTTAATTCCAGGGGTGAACAATGAG.

The CDR3 reads CSAAPTGVGVGEGGANVLFF. CDR3 DNA, as far as it was read: TGCAGTGCTGCCCCCACAGGGGTGGGAGTGGGGGAGGGAGGGGCCAACGTG. The chain employs TRBV20-1 and TRBJ2-2, with D possibly being TRBD1 or TRBD2 (7 bases each). The CDR3 end falls 3 residues outside the read, so it is completed with the germline J gene. This CDR3 has 20 amino acids. CDR1 DFQATT and CDR2 SNEGSKA come from the germline V gene (reference sequence).

Concerning this clone: The read stops 3 residues short of the end of the CDR3; the missing end is completed from the germline J gene. The genes are TRBV7-9 and TRBJ2-3, with D possibly TRBD2 on 6 matching bases. Looked up from germline, CDR1 is SEHNR and CDR2 is FQNEAQ (reference sequence). CDR3 length: 15 residues. The CDR3 here is CASSLTGTEGETQYF. The DNA read from the CDR3 is TGTGCCAGCAGCTTGACCGGGACTGAAGGAGAGACG.

Turning to this clone: The CDR3 is cut off 3 residues early in the read; its end comes from the germline J gene. The rearrangement joins TRBV19 to TRBJ2-5, with 14 bases that match TRBD2. V shed 6 bases and J 5 bases; nucleotides not matched to a gene: 14. The germline gives CDR1 LNHDA, CDR2 SQIVND (reference sequence). The CDR3 extends over 18 amino acids. The CDR3 protein is CASSPGTSGRWWWETQYF. CDR3 DNA, as far as it was read: TGTGCCAGTAGCCCCGGGACTAGCGGGAGATGGTGGTGGGAGACC.

On this clone itself: The read is 3 residues too short to cover the CDR3 end, so that end is filled in from the germline J gene. The chain couples TRBV19 to TRBJ1-2; TRBD1 agrees at 7 bases. Germline values: CDR1 LNHDA, CDR2 SQIVND (reference sequence). This CDR3 has 15 amino acids. CDR3 in amino acids: CASSRPGGSRNDYTF. The covered CDR3 bases are TGTGCCAGTAGTCGCCCAGGGGGATCACGCAATGAC.